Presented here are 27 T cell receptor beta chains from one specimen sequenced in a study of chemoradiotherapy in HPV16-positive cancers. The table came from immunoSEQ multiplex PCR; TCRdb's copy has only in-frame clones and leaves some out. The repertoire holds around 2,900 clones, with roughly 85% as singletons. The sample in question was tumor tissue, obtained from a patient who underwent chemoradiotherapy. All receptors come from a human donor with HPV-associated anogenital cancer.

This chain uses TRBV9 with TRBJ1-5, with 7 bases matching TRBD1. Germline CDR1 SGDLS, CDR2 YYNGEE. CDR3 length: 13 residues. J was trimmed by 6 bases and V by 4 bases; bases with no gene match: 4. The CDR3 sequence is CASSPSGGQPQHF. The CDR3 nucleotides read TGTGCCAGCAGCCCTTCAGGGGGTCAGCCCCAGCATTTT.

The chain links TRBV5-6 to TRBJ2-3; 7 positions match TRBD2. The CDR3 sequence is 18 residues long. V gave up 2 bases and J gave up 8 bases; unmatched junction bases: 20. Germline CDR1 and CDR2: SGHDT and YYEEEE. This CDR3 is CASSFTGKLTSPFSTQYF. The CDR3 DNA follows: TGTGCCAGCAGCTTTACGGGAAAATTGACTAGCCCATTTAGTACGCAGTATTTT.

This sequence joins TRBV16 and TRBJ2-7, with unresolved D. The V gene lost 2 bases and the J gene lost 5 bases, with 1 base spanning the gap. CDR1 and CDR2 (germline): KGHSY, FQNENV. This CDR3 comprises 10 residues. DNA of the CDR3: TGTGCCAGCAGCCAAAACGAGCAGTACTTC. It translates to CASSQNEQYF.

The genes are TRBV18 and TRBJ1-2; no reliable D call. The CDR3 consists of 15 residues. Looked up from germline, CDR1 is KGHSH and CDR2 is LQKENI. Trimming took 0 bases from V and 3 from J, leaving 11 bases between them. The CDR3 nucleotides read TGTGCCAGCTCACCACCGGGCCAAGACTACTATGGCTACACCTTC. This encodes CASSPPGQDYYGYTF. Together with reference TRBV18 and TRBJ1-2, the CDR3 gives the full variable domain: NAGVMQNPRHLVRRRGQEARLRCSPMKGHSHVYWYRQLPEEGLKFMVYLQKENIIDESGMPKERFSAEFPKEGPSILRIQQVVRGDSAAYFCASSPPGQDYYGYTFGSGTRLTVV.

CDR3 DNA: TGCGCCAGCAGCTTGTCGCCGGGGGCGGACACTGAAGCTTTCTTT. Its translation: CASSLSPGADTEAFF. The V call is TRBV5-1, the J call TRBJ1-1, with D possibly matching TRBD1 (6 bases). This CDR3 has 15 residues. The V and J ends lost 1 base and 3 bases respectively, with 13 bases between them. The V gene's germline CDR1 is SGHRS and CDR2 YFSETQ.

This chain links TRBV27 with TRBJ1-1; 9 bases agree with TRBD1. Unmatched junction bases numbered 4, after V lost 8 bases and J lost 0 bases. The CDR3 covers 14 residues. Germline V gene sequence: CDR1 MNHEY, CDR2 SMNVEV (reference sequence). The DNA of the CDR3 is TGTGCCAGCGGGACAGGGTGGATGAACACTGAAGCTTTCTTT. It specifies CASGTGWMNTEAFF.

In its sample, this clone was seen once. CDR3: CASSQQGWELFF. The CDR3 DNA sequence: TGTGCCAGCAGCCAACAGGGGTGGGAGCTGTTTTTT. The chain is built from TRBV7-9 and TRBJ2-2, with TRBD1 matching 7 bases. Trimming removed 5 bases from V and 9 bases from J; junction bases left unmatched: 3. Per the germline V gene, CDR1 is SEHNR and CDR2 is FQNEAQ (reference sequence). This CDR3 is built from 12 residues. Full variable domain (rest looked up from reference TRBV7-9 and TRBJ2-2): DTGVSQNPRHKITKRGQNVTFRCDPISEHNRLYWYRQTLGQGPEFLTYFQNEAQLEKSRLLSDRFSAERPKGSFSTLEIQRTEQGDSAMYLCASSQQGWELFFGEGSRLTVL.

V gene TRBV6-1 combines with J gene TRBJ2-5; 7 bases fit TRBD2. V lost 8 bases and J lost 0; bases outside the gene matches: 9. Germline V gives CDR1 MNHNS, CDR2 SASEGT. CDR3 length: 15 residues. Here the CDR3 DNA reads TGTGCCAGCGCTGGGGGACTAACGCACCAAGAGACCCAGTACTTC. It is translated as CASAGGLTHQETQYF.

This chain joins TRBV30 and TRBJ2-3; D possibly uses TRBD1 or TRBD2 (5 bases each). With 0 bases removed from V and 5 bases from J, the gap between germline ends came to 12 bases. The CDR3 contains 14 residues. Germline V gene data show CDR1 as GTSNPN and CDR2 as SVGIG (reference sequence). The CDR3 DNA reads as TGTGCCTGGAGTGTACCGGGGCTTCGAGATACGCAGTATTTT. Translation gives CAWSVPGLRDTQYF.

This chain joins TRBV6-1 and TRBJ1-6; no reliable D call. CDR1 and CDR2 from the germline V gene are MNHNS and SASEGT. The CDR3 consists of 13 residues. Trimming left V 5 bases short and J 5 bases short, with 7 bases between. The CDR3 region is CASSSTNNSPLHF. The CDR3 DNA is TGTGCCAGCAGTTCCACCAATAATTCACCCCTCCACTTT.

The CDR3 here is CASSEGLRGKLFF. The DNA of the CDR3 is TGTGCCAGCAGTGAAGGGCTCCGGGGAAAACTGTTTTTT. This chain joins TRBV6-1 and TRBJ1-4; D ambiguous. CDR1 is MNHNS and CDR2 is SASEGT in the germline V gene. The CDR3 runs 13 residues. The germline V and J ends were trimmed by 1 base and 10 bases, with 10 bases remaining between them.

CDR3 bases: TGCGCCAGCAGCTGGGGACAAAGGGGTAGGGAGACCCAGTACTTC. Its translation is CASSWGQRGRETQYF. The chain recombines TRBV5-1 with TRBJ2-5; D possibly corresponds to TRBD1 (6 bases). V was trimmed by 3 bases and J by 5 bases, leaving 17 bases between them. This CDR3 has 15 amino acids. Germline lookup yields CDR1 SGHRS and CDR2 YFSETQ.

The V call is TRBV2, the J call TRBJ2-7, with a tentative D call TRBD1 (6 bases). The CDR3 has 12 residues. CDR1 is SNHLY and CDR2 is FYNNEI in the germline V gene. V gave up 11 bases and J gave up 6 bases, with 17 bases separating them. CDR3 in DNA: TGTGCCGGGACAAGGGGCCGCCTCGAGCAGTACTTC. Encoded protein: CAGTRGRLEQYF.

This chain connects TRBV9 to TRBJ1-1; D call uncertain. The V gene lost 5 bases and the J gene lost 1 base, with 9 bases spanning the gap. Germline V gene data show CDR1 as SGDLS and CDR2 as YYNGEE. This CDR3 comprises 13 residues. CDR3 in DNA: TGTGCCAGCAGGTTTCAAGGGAACACTGAAGCTTTCTTT. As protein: CASRFQGNTEAFF.

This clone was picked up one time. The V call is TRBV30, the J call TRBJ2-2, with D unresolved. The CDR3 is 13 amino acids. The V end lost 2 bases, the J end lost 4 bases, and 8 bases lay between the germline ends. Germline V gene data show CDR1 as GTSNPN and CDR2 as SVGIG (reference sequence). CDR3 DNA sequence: TGTGCCTGGAGTAGGACCACCACCGGGGAGCTGTTTTTT. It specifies CAWSRTTTGELFF.

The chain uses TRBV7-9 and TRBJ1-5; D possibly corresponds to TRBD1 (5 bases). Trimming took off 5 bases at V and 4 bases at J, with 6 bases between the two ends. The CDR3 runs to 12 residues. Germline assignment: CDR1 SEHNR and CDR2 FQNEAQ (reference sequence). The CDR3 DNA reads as TGTGCCAGCAGCAGGGGAAATCAGCCCCAGCATTTT. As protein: CASSRGNQPQHF.

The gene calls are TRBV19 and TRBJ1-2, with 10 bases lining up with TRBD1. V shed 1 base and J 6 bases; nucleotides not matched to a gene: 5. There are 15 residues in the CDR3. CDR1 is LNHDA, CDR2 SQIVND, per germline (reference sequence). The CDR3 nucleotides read TGTGCCAGTAGTATAGTTCCGGGACAGGGGAATGGCTACACCTTC. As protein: CASSIVPGQGNGYTF. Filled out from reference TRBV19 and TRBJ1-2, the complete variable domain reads DGGITQSPKYLFRKEGQNVTLSCEQNLNHDAMYWYRQDPGQGLRLIYYSQIVNDFQKGDIAEGYSVSREKKESFPLTVTSAQKNPTAFYLCASSIVPGQGNGYTFGSGTRLTVV.

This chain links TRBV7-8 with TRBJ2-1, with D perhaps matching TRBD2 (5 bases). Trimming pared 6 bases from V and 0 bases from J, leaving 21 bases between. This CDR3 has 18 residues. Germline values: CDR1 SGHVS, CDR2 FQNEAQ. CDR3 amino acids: CASSLRWTFLSSYNEQFF. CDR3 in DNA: TGTGCCAGCAGTCTCAGATGGACTTTCCTGAGCTCCTACAATGAGCAGTTCTTC.

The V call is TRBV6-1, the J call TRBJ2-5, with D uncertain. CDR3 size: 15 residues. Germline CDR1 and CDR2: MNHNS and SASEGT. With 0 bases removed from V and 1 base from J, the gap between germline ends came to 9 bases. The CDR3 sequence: CASSEAGQTQETQYF. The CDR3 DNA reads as TGTGCCAGCAGTGAAGCAGGCCAGACCCAAGAGACCCAGTACTTC.

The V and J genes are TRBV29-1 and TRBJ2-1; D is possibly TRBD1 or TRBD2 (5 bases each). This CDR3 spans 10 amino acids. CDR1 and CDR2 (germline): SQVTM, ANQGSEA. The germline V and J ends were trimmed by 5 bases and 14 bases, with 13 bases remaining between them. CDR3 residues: CSVPGPLEFF. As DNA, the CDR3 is TGCAGCGTTCCGGGGCCATTAGAGTTCTTC.

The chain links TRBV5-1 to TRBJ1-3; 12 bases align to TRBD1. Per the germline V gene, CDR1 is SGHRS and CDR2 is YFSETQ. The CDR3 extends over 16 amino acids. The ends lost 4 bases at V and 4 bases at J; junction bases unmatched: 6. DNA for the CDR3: TGCGCCAGCAGCGGGACAGGGGGCGAATCCGGAAACACCATATATTTT. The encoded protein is CASSGTGGESGNTIYF.

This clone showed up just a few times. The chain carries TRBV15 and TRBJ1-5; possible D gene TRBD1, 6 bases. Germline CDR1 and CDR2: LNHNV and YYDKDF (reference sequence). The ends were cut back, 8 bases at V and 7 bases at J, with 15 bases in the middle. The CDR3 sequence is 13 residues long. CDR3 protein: CATAQGLEQPQHF. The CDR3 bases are TGTGCCACCGCGCAGGGGCTGGAGCAGCCCCAGCATTTT. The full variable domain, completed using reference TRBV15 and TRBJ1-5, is DAMVIQNPRYQVTQFGKPVTLSCSQTLNHNVMYWYQQKSSQAPKLLFHYYDKDFNNEADTPDNFQSRRPNTSFCFLDIRSPGLGDTAMYLCATAQGLEQPQHFGDGTRLSIL.

The CDR3 loop is CAISDSGGGKNIQYF. The CDR3 DNA sequence: TGTGCCATCAGTGACTCCGGCGGAGGCAAAAACATTCAGTACTTC. This chain links TRBV10-3 with TRBJ2-4; D may be TRBD2 (5 bases). V gave up 3 bases and J gave up 3 bases, with 12 bases separating them. This CDR3 region has 15 residues. From germline, CDR1 is ENHRY and CDR2 SYGVKD.

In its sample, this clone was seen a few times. CDR3 sequence reads: CASIPGTPTYEQYF. Here the CDR3 DNA reads TGTGCCAGCATCCCCGGGACACCAACCTACGAGCAGTACTTC. V is TRBV28 and J is TRBJ2-7, with a weak D call TRBD1 (6 bases). Germline V gene sequence: CDR1 MDHEN, CDR2 SYDVKM. The CDR3 totals 14 residues. The V and J ends lost 7 bases and 2 bases respectively, with 15 bases between them. The whole variable domain, filled in from reference TRBV28 and TRBJ2-7, reads DVKVTQSSRYLVKRTGEKVFLECVQDMDHENMFWYRQDPGLGLRLIYFSYDVKMKEKGDIPEGYSVSREKKERFSLILESASTNQTSMYLCASIPGTPTYEQYFGPGTRLTVT.

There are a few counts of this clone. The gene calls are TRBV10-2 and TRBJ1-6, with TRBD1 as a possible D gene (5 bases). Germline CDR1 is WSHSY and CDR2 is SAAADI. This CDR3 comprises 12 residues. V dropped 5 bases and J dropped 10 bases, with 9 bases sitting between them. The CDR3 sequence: CASSPQESPLHF. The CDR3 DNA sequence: TGCGCCAGCAGTCCACAGGAGTCACCCCTCCACTTT.

CDR3: CATSGSWTTRSYEQYF. CDR3 bases: TGTGCCACCAGCGGGAGTTGGACGACCCGTTCCTACGAGCAGTACTTC. J is TRBJ2-7 and V is TRBV15; D is perhaps TRBD2 (5 bases). Trimming took 5 bases from V and 1 from J, leaving 18 bases between them. Germline V gene sequence: CDR1 LNHNV, CDR2 YYDKDF (reference sequence). The CDR3 consists of 16 residues.

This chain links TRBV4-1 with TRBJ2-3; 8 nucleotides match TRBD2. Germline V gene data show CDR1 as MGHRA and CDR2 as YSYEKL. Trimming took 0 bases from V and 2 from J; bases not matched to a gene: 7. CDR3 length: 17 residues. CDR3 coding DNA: TGCGCCAGCAGCCAAGATCTGGGACTAGAGTACACAGATACGCAGTATTTT. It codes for CASSQDLGLEYTDTQYF.